This T cell receptor beta chain was identified in a study of blood T cell repertoires in COVID-19. Sequencing used immunoSEQ multiplex PCR; TCRdb keeps in-frame clones, though not all of them. This table holds about 320,000 clones, 85% to 90% found once. V was clipped by 4 bases and J by 7 bases, with 19 bases between them. Germline assignment: CDR1 SEHNR and CDR2 FQNEAQ (reference sequence). The CDR3 loop spans 16 amino acids. This clonotype originated in a woman aged 18-29 years who had recovered from COVID-19. J is TRBJ1-4 and V is TRBV7-9; the D gene is possibly TRBD1 (6 bases). Sequenced material: PBMCs or T cells enriched from blood (not recorded which). CDR3 region: CASSSSRGRGSEKLFF. CDR3 sequence (DNA): TGTGCCAGCAGCTCTAGCAGGGGAAGGGGATCTGAAAAACTGTTTTTT.